This T cell receptor beta chain was identified during a study of CD8+ T cells in alopecia areata (dated by TCRdb to the late 2010s). At the level of the whole study: Treated patients were enrolled in an open-label pilot trial of oral tofacitinib at 5 to 10 mg twice daily for moderate-to-severe alopecia areata. Scalp clonality was compared among normal scalp (n=4), patchy alopecia areata scalp (n=8), and alopecia totalis/universalis scalp (n=8). Amplification of TCRbeta CDR3 regions was done by immunoSEQ multiplex PCR using 35 Vbeta forward primers and 13 Jbeta reverse primers. Human TCRbeta sequencing covered scalp tissue and sorted CD4+ and CD8+ peripheral blood T cells from patchy and totalis/universalis alopecia areata patients and healthy controls. The study used high-throughput TCRbeta sequencing to examine T cell clonal expansion in alopecia areata, in both the C3H/HeJ mouse model and human patients. Tofacitinib was given for 6 to 18 months, followed by 6 months of follow-up off drug to assess delayed response and recurrence. RNA was obtained with the PAXgene miRNA kit for fixed scalp, the miRNeasy kit for PBMCs, and the RNeasy kit for mouse skin. Tofacitinib-treated patients had biopsies at baseline and at 4 and 24 weeks of treatment, with a later scalp biopsy in several patients. The SALT score, which quantifies the percentage of affected scalp surface area, was used to measure disease severity in treated patients. On the study overall, not on this receptor specifically: Lesional scalp, especially in alopecia totalis/universalis, showed higher clonality and more expanded CD8+ clones than normal scalp, suggesting antigenic drive. Scalp TCR repertoire analysis is complicated because resident alphabeta T cells in normal human skin are also sequenced, whereas mouse skin is dominated by gammadelta T cells. Tofacitinib significantly lowered scalp clonality and the number of expanded CD8+ clones among the top 100 scalp clones. Compared with mice, TCR sequences shared between patients were less clear, possibly partly because of HLA diversity across the patient population. Because the treated cohort was small and included a single nonresponder, larger studies are needed to assess links between baseline CD8+ expansion and response. During tofacitinib treatment, many expanded lesional clones remained in scalp and blood, and this persistence may partly explain relapse after treatment is stopped.

Library preparation used the immunoSEQ multiplex PCR assay. To provide template for TCR sequencing, every sample had RNA extracted and reverse transcribed into cDNA. SuperScript III was used for first-strand cDNA synthesis, primed with a 2:1 mix of oligo-dT and random hexamers. A synthetic immune receptor repertoire was used to measure amplification bias, and any remaining bias was corrected computationally. The source study handled its data this way. Raw reads were preprocessed to remove errors, and CDR3 was defined according to IMGT conventions as the region from the conserved cysteine to phenylalanine. Clonality was computed by normalizing Shannon entropy by log2 of the number of productive unique TCRs and subtracting the result from 1. CD4 or CD8 identity of scalp clones was inferred by cross-referencing scalp TCRbeta sequences with sorted blood CD4 and CD8 repertoires. The source is immuneACCESS, and TCRdb retained only in-frame sequences with V and J called. Part of the clones is not carried over; for the studies checked, unresolved V genes explain less than half of this, and the remainder is unexplained. The DNA gave D and trimming, while V, J and clone size come from that table. Present in this sample are some 150,000 clones, approximately 86% of which were seen just once. Around 13% of the sample rests with the top ten.

Taken from the germline V gene (reference sequence), the CDR1 and CDR2 loops are MNHEY and SMNVEV. The CDR3 numbers 14 residues from cysteine through phenylalanine. Of the read, only the CDR3 DNA is kept; its 42 bases are in frame from base 1. This specimen's time point label, per the study, means: roughly 27 days on oral tofacitinib. The sample's treatment or condition label, decoded: oral pan-JAK inhibitor, 5-10 mg twice daily. Lesional scalp punch biopsies and peripheral blood were collected from alopecia areata patients. PBMCs were separated by density centrifugation and stained for CD3, CD4 and CD8, after which CD4+ and CD8+ T cells were sorted on a FACSAria. This clone was seen more than once but under ten times. This clone's antigen is unknown. Its ends do not fully match the called genes, so a read error is possible.

The sequencing used CD8+ T cells sorted from blood, collected at week 4, from a patient treated with tofacitinib. The origin of this receptor is a human donor with alopecia areata. This receptor chain uses TRBV27 and TRBJ2-7, with no D gene named confidently. The DNA sequence follows: TGTGCCAGCAGTTTATCTGGTAACTCCCACGAGCAGTACTTC. Its protein product is CASSLSGNSHEQYF.